This is a list of T cell receptor beta chains from one sample in a study of OX40 agonist ivuxolimab in advanced cancers. Some clones are missing from TCRdb's copy, which holds only in-frame ones; the method was immunoSEQ multiplex PCR. The repertoire holds tens of thousands of clones, with approximately 80% as singletons. The material sequenced was CD4+ or CD8+ T cells sorted from blood, taken in a trial of the OX40 agonist ivuxolimab. The receptor source for this set is an adult with an advanced solid tumor such as melanoma, head and neck, liver or kidney cancer. The CDR3 runs from the conserved cysteine through the conserved F or W. The D gene is left open where the match is weak. Size is stated for part of the rows, as once, few or many counts, or as a class when the clone is expanded.

J: TRBJ2-7; size: few; D: NA; length: 16; V: TRBV4-2; CDR3: CASSQVSVVATYEQYF; DNA: TGTGCCAGCAGCCAAGTATCAGTTGTCGCCACCTACGAGCAGTACTTC
J: TRBJ2-7; size: NA; D: TRBD1; length: 15; V: TRBV13; CDR3: CASSEGTGSYEQSYF; DNA: TGTGCCAGCAGCGAAGGGACAGGTTCCTACGAGCAATCGTACTTC
J: TRBJ2-5; size: NA; D: NA; length: 13; V: TRBV7-2; CDR3: CASSRNLQETQYF; DNA: TGTGCCAGCAGCAGAAACTTGCAAGAGACCCAGTACTTC
J: TRBJ2-2; size: NA; D: NA; length: 16; V: TRBV2; CDR3: CASSEEGDPNTGELFF; DNA: TGTGCCAGCAGTGAAGAAGGGGACCCCAACACCGGGGAGCTGTTTTTT
J: TRBJ1-2; size: NA; D: NA; length: 13; V: TRBV28; CDR3: CASSLQEDYGYTF; DNA: TGTGCCAGCAGTTTACAGGAGGACTATGGCTACACCTTC
J: TRBJ1-1; size: NA; D: TRBD1; length: 15; V: TRBV28; CDR3: CASSPPTGFDTEAFF; DNA: TGTGCCAGCAGTCCCCCGACAGGGTTTGACACTGAAGCTTTCTTT
J: TRBJ2-2; size: NA; D: TRBD2; length: 16; V: TRBV5-4; CDR3: CASSPSGTTNTGELFF; DNA: TGTGCCAGCAGCCCGAGTGGGACTACCAACACCGGGGAGCTGTTTTTT
J: TRBJ1-1; size: NA; D: NA; length: 12; V: TRBV4-1; CDR3: CASSRPGPEAFF; DNA: TGCGCCAGCAGCCGGCCGGGACCTGAAGCTTTCTTT
J: TRBJ2-1; size: NA; D: TRBD2; length: 15; V: TRBV4-1; CDR3: CASSQTSASYNEQFF; DNA: TGCGCCAGCAGCCAAACTAGCGCTTCCTACAATGAGCAGTTCTTC
J: TRBJ1-5; size: NA; D: TRBD1; length: 14; V: TRBV28; CDR3: CASSLRTGSLPQHF; DNA: TGTGCCAGCAGTTTACGGACAGGATCGTTGCCCCAGCATTTT
J: TRBJ1-1; size: NA; D: NA; length: 13; V: TRBV2; CDR3: CASSERGDTEAFF; DNA: TGTGCCAGCAGTGAACGGGGGGACACTGAAGCTTTCTTT
J: TRBJ1-4; size: NA; D: TRBD1; length: 14; V: TRBV7-9; CDR3: CASSPGTGNEKLFF; DNA: TGTGCCAGCAGCCCCGGGACAGGGAATGAAAAACTGTTTTTT
J: TRBJ1-5; size: NA; D: NA; length: 14; V: TRBV6-5; CDR3: CASSTLEGNQPQHF; DNA: TGTGCCAGCAGTACGTTGGAGGGCAATCAGCCCCAGCATTTT
J: TRBJ1-3; size: once; D: TRBD1; length: 16; V: TRBV5-8; CDR3: CASSPGQVYSGNTIYF; DNA: TGTGCCAGCAGCCCAGGACAGGTTTACTCTGGAAACACCATATATTTT
J: TRBJ2-7; size: NA; D: TRBD1; length: 14; V: TRBV11-2; CDR3: CASSRGPLMEEQYF; DNA: TGTGCCAGCAGCAGGGGGCCCTTGATGGAAGAGCAGTACTTC
J: TRBJ2-6; size: NA; D: NA; length: 15; V: TRBV6-1; CDR3: CASSEPGYGANVLTF; DNA: TGTGCCAGCAGTGAACCAGGATACGGGGCCAACGTCCTGACTTTC
J: TRBJ1-2; size: NA; D: NA; length: 14; V: TRBV6-1; CDR3: CASSESYRDYGYTF; DNA: TGTGCCAGCAGTGAAAGTTACAGGGACTATGGCTACACCTTC
J: TRBJ2-6; size: NA; D: NA; length: 13; V: TRBV6-5; CDR3: CASRGPGANVLTF; DNA: TGTGCCAGCAGGGGGCCTGGGGCCAACGTCCTGACTTTC
J: TRBJ2-5; size: once; D: TRBD2; length: 17; V: TRBV5-1; CDR3: CASSGWTSGGAQETQYF; DNA: TGCGCCAGCAGCGGGTGGACTAGCGGGGGGGCTCAAGAGACCCAGTACTTC
J: TRBJ1-4; size: NA; D: NA; length: 14; V: TRBV18; CDR3: CASSREATNEKLFF; DNA: TGTGCCAGCTCACGGGAAGCAACTAATGAAAAACTGTTTTTT
J: TRBJ2-2; size: NA; D: NA; length: 14; V: TRBV6-1; CDR3: CASTTDHRTGELFF; DNA: TGTGCCAGCACTACGGACCACAGAACCGGGGAGCTGTTTTTT
J: TRBJ2-1; size: NA; D: NA; length: 14; V: TRBV7-9; CDR3: CASSLAEGPDEQFF; DNA: TGTGCCAGTAGCCTAGCAGAGGGCCCGGATGAGCAGTTCTTC
J: TRBJ2-2; size: NA; D: TRBD2; length: 14; V: TRBV2; CDR3: CASKSGGNTGELFF; DNA: TGTGCCAGCAAATCGGGAGGGAACACCGGGGAGCTGTTTTTT
J: TRBJ1-4; size: NA; D: NA; length: 13; V: TRBV6-5; CDR3: CASKDGTNEKLFF; DNA: TGTGCCAGCAAGGACGGAACTAATGAAAAACTGTTTTTT
J: TRBJ1-4; size: NA; D: NA; length: 15; V: TRBV9; CDR3: CASSPRPATNEKLFF; DNA: TGTGCCAGCAGCCCTCGGCCCGCAACTAATGAAAAACTGTTTTTT
J: TRBJ2-2; size: NA; D: NA; length: 18; V: TRBV7-2; CDR3: CASTPRGMGSSNTGELFF; DNA: TGTGCCAGCACCCCGAGGGGGATGGGCAGCTCGAACACCGGGGAGCTGTTTTTT